This TCR beta chain was captured in a study of blood T cells in healthy people across ages. General observations from the study: Whereas aged donors had fewer naive CD4+ cells, long-lived donors had more of them and higher diversity.

There are many counts of this clonotype. As yet, its antigen is unknown. It was with a sample-barcoded 5' primer and a J-beta primer mix that a second PCR of about 7 to 12 cycles was run. Each CDR3 protein is one row after TCRdb ran MiXCR on the 5' RACE reads. The sample holds approximately 780,000 distinct CDR3 sequences, roughly 24% seen once. CDR3 length equals 14 residues. Trimming took 5 bases from V and 8 from J; bases not matched to a gene: 6. A further study also used this sample, focusing on T cells of mothers and their children. Turning to that study: The yield was over 9 million TCR beta CDR3 reads from each mother and 2.5 million to 3 million from each child.

This chain links TRBV12-3 or TRBV12-4 with TRBJ1-4; 9 bases map to TRBD1. This clonotype originated in a boy younger than 18 in good health. Sequencing used blood. CDR3 region: CASSPRTGEEKLFF. CDR3 bases: TGTGCCAGCAGTCCTCGGACAGGGGAAGAAAAACTGTTTTTT.